A single sample is the source of the 28 T cell receptor beta chains below, sequenced in a study of T-cell reconstitution after alpha-beta-depleted transplantation in children. TCRbeta library preparation incorporated unique molecular identifiers. MiXCR, run by TCRdb on the PCR reads, gives a single entry per CDR3 protein. Of 95,000 to 150,000 distinct CDR3 sequences in the sample, 23% are singletons; the top ten hold approximately 10%. The sequencing here drew on PBMCs, mostly from graft donor cells, taken 180 days after TCRalphabeta/CD19-depleted stem cell transplant. These receptors originate from a male patient between 2 and 10 years old who had a stem cell transplant for chronic granulomatous disease, so the T cells may come from the graft donor.

In DNA, the CDR3 is TGCAGTGCAAACAGGGGAAGAGGCACAGATACGCAGTATTTT. Translation gives CSANRGRGTDTQYF. V and J are TRBV20-1 and TRBJ2-3, with 7 bases identical to TRBD1. V shed 6 bases, J shed 1 base, and the junction held 7 bases outside the gene matches. Germline CDR1 DFQATT, CDR2 SNEGSKA (reference sequence). The CDR3 is 14 amino acids.

This clonotype was counted at least ten times. This chain connects TRBV20-1 to TRBJ2-7; D possibly corresponds to TRBD1 (5 bases). V dropped 6 bases and J dropped 1 base, with 13 bases sitting between them. The CDR3 covers 13 residues. Germline values: CDR1 DFQATT, CDR2 SNEGSKA (reference sequence). CDR3 DNA: TGCAGTGCGAGAACCCAGGGATCCTACGAGCAGTACTTC. It translates to CSARTQGSYEQYF.

This clonotype has at least ten counts. V and J are TRBV5-6 and TRBJ2-7, with D tentatively TRBD1 (6 bases). Germline V gene data show CDR1 as SGHDT and CDR2 as YYEEEE. The CDR3 is 16 residues long. V was trimmed by 4 bases and J by 7 bases, leaving 24 bases between them. The CDR3 DNA reads as TGTGCCAGCAGCGCCGAGACGGGACATCTAGCCTGGGAGCAGTACTTC. Translated, it gives CASSAETGHLAWEQYF.

This clonotype was observed once. The chain employs TRBV18 and TRBJ2-3, with a possible D match to TRBD2 (5 bases). The CDR3 spans 15 residues. V lost 3 bases and J 7 bases, leaving 17 bases between the germline ends. Germline CDR1 KGHSH, CDR2 LQKENI. The CDR3 bases are TGTGCCAGCTCACCGCAATCCGGGGTGGTACATACGCAGTATTTT. Its protein is CASSPQSGVVHTQYF.

The sample holds many counts of this clonotype. The genes are TRBV20-1 and TRBJ1-2; D is undetermined. This CDR3 region has 12 residues. V was cut by 3 bases and J by 6 bases, with 11 bases left in between. Germline V gene lookup returns CDR1 DFQATT and CDR2 SNEGSKA (reference sequence). DNA for the CDR3: TGCAGTGCTAGTACTGGCCCCGATGGCTACACCTTC. Protein sequence: CSASTGPDGYTF.

This chain joins TRBV29-1 and TRBJ2-7; 7 bases match TRBD2. Germline CDR1 SQVTM, CDR2 ANQGSEA. There are 15 residues in the CDR3. The trim removed 6 bases at V and 4 bases at J, leaving 15 bases unmatched. The CDR3 nucleotides read TGCAGCGTGGGGTGGGGAGGGAGGACAAATTACGAGCAGTACTTC. Protein sequence: CSVGWGGRTNYEQYF.

This clonotype was observed at least ten times. The rearrangement joins TRBV12-3 or TRBV12-4 to TRBJ1-2, with D unresolved. V lost 2 bases to trimming and J lost 4 bases, with 5 bases between them. This CDR3 has 12 amino acids. The CDR3 DNA follows: TGTGCCAGCAGTTTATTGGGCTATGGCTACACCTTC. It specifies CASSLLGYGYTF.

The table lists this clonotype with many counts. The V call is TRBV9, the J call TRBJ1-1; maybe TRBD1 (6 bases). The germline V gene encodes CDR1 SGDLS and CDR2 YYNGEE. CDR3 length equals 15 residues. V lost 4 bases, J lost 1 base, and 14 bases lay in between. The CDR3 nucleotides are TGTGCCAGCAGCCCCCGACAGGCCCCGAACACTGAAGCTTTCTTT. Residues: CASSPRQAPNTEAFF.

This clonotype turned up a few times. This chain connects TRBV20-1 to TRBJ2-7; D unclear. Looked up from germline, CDR1 is DFQATT and CDR2 is SNEGSKA (reference sequence). The CDR3 sequence is 12 residues long. Trimming shortened V by 3 bases and J by 7 bases, and 13 bases separated the two germline ends. The CDR3 sequence: CSARHGSREQYF. The CDR3 nucleotides are TGCAGTGCTAGGCACGGGTCTCGAGAGCAGTACTTC.

The chain recombines TRBV29-1 with TRBJ2-2; tentatively, D is TRBD1 or TRBD2 (5 bases each). The V end lost 7 bases, the J end lost 6 bases, and 21 bases lay between the germline ends. Germline values: CDR1 SQVTM, CDR2 ANQGSEA. The CDR3 sequence is 15 residues long. DNA of the CDR3: TGCAGCGCTGTGGACCGGGGCTCCGGGGCCGGGGAGCTGTTTTTT. Protein: CSAVDRGSGAGELFF.

This clonotype occurred a few times. The V and J genes are TRBV5-6 and TRBJ2-5; no firm D call. V lost 4 bases to trimming and J lost 5 bases, with 12 bases between them. This CDR3 comprises 13 residues. Per the germline V gene, CDR1 is SGHDT and CDR2 is YYEEEE. The CDR3 protein is CASSPTPRETQYF. CDR3 DNA: TGTGCCAGCAGCCCCACACCCAGGGAGACCCAGTACTTC. The entire variable domain, with the rest obtained from reference TRBV5-6 and TRBJ2-5, is as follows: DAGVTQSPTHLIKTRGQQVTLRCSPKSGHDTVSWYQQALGQGPQFIFQYYEEEERQRGNFPDRFSGHQFPNYSSELNVNALLLGDSALYLCASSPTPRETQYFGPGTRLLVL.

At least ten counts were recorded for this clonotype. The V and J genes are TRBV7-2 and TRBJ2-1; 8 positions match TRBD2. Losses at the gene ends were 5 bases for V and 3 bases for J; bases not matched to a gene: 12. Germline CDR1 is SGHTA and CDR2 is FQGNSA. The CDR3 consists of 17 residues. The CDR3 protein is CASSPFRAGAIYNEQFF. CDR3 coding DNA: TGTGCCAGCAGCCCCTTTCGAGCGGGGGCCATCTACAATGAGCAGTTCTTC.

This clonotype was seen a few times. The chain joins TRBV29-1 to TRBJ1-2; no reliable D call. Trimming took off 0 bases at V and 5 bases at J, with 13 bases between the two ends. CDR1 is SQVTM, CDR2 ANQGSEA, per germline. The CDR3 has 14 residues. The CDR3 DNA follows: TGCAGCGTTGAAGATCTTCTCCGAGGATATGGCTACACCTTC. This encodes CSVEDLLRGYGYTF.

In this sample, this clonotype turned up many times. V usage is TRBV20-1 and J usage is TRBJ2-7; D not resolved. V dropped 1 base and J dropped 3 bases, with 10 bases sitting between them. Germline CDR1 is DFQATT and CDR2 is SNEGSKA (reference sequence). The CDR3 contains 13 residues. CDR3 coding DNA: TGCAGTGCTAGAGCATTCGTGAACTACGAGCAGTACTTC. Its translation is CSARAFVNYEQYF.

This clonotype was seen at least ten times. The chain has TRBV20-1 and TRBJ2-7; D is unresolved. CDR3 length: 13 residues. CDR1 and CDR2 (germline): DFQATT, SNEGSKA (reference sequence). Trimming shortened V by 3 bases and J by 2 bases, and 11 bases separated the two germline ends. This CDR3 is CSASPFRTYEQYF. In DNA form, the CDR3 reads TGCAGTGCTAGTCCCTTTCGAACCTACGAGCAGTACTTC.

The rearrangement joins TRBV15 to TRBJ2-3; weak D call: TRBD2 (5 bases). V lost 4 bases and J lost 8, with 7 bases in between. From germline, CDR1 is LNHNV and CDR2 YYDKDF (reference sequence). CDR3 size: 11 residues. The CDR3 DNA reads as TGTGCCACCAGCACAGGAGGTACGCAGTATTTT. This sequence encodes CATSTGGTQYF.

This clonotype was counted between two and nine times. The chain uses TRBV12-3 or TRBV12-4 and TRBJ1-1; 8 bases map to TRBD1. V shed 3 bases, J shed 11 bases, and the junction held 8 bases outside the gene matches. The CDR3 spans 13 residues. CDR3 loop: CASSFGGTGHAFF. The CDR3 nucleotides are TGTGCCAGCAGTTTTGGGGGGACAGGCCATGCTTTCTTT.

This clonotype was seen a handful of times. The chain links TRBV5-5 to TRBJ1-5; a possible D gene is TRBD1 (5 bases). The CDR3 totals 16 residues. V shed 2 bases and J shed 0 bases, with 12 bases lying between them. Germline CDR1 reads SGHKS; CDR2 reads YYEKEE (reference sequence). CDR3 sequence: CASSFETDYSNQPQHF. CDR3 sequence (DNA): TGTGCCAGCAGCTTTGAGACAGACTATAGCAATCAGCCCCAGCATTTT.

This clonotype was seen many times. V gene TRBV7-2 combines with J gene TRBJ2-5; TRBD2 matches 10 bases. With V trimmed by 3 bases and J by 5 bases, 12 bases remained unmatched. This CDR3 has 17 residues. Germline-derived CDR1 and CDR2 are SGHTA and FQGNSA. CDR3 DNA sequence: TGTGCCAGCAGCTTCTTAGCGGGAGGACCAGGGGGGGAGACCCAGTACTTC. Translating gives CASSFLAGGPGGETQYF.

The table lists this clonotype with a few counts. The chain recombines TRBV29-1 with TRBJ2-7, with D perhaps matching TRBD1 (6 bases). The V gene's germline CDR1 is SQVTM and CDR2 ANQGSEA. The CDR3 has 13 amino acids. V lost 5 bases to trimming and J lost 1 base, with 12 bases between them. CDR3 sequence reads: CSVRTGKSYEQYF. The CDR3 DNA follows: TGCAGCGTTCGCACAGGGAAGTCCTACGAGCAGTACTTC.

There are many counts of this clonotype. The chain is built from TRBV20-1 and TRBJ2-1; no firm D call. The CDR3 is 13 amino acids. Germline V lookup: CDR1 DFQATT, CDR2 SNEGSKA (reference sequence). The V end was cut by 1 base, the J end by 3 bases, with 7 bases between. Here the CDR3 reads CSARGRNYNEQFF. Written as DNA, the CDR3 is TGCAGTGCTAGAGGGCGGAACTACAATGAGCAGTTCTTC.

This chain joins TRBV12-3 or TRBV12-4 and TRBJ1-6; D remains ambiguous. V lost 3 bases and J lost 10, with 7 bases in between. The CDR3 is made up of 12 amino acids. The CDR3, as DNA: TGTGCCAGCAGTTTCTTCAAGTCACCCCTCCACTTT. This translates into CASSFFKSPLHF.

This clonotype has more than one count but fewer than ten. The chain has TRBV5-4 and TRBJ2-5; 12 bases align to TRBD2. Germline V lookup: CDR1 SGHNT, CDR2 YYREEE (reference sequence). The V and J ends lost 5 bases and 5 bases, in that order; junction bases with no gene match: 1. This CDR3 comprises 13 residues. The CDR3 bases are TGTGCCAGCAGGACTAGCGGGAGTGAGACCCAGTACTTC. Protein sequence: CASRTSGSETQYF.

This clonotype was counted only a few times. The chain carries TRBV20-1 and TRBJ2-1, with 12 bases fitting TRBD2. The CDR3 consists of 14 residues. After removal of 6 bases from V and 5 bases from J, the junction contained 5 bases not matched to a gene. From germline, CDR1 is DFQATT and CDR2 SNEGSKA (reference sequence). CDR3 sequence reads: CSAGRTSGNNEQFF. The CDR3 DNA is TGCAGTGCGGGAAGGACTAGCGGGAACAATGAGCAGTTCTTC.

The CDR3 reads CASSLTGTTTGELFF. The CDR3 DNA reads TGTGCCAGCAGCTTAACCGGGACTACCACCGGGGAGCTGTTTTTT. The V call is TRBV7-9, the J call TRBJ2-2; 7 positions match TRBD2. Trimming took 2 bases from V and 4 from J; bases not matched to a gene: 4. CDR3 length: 15 amino acids. Per the germline V gene, CDR1 is SEHNR and CDR2 is FQNEAQ (reference sequence).

In its sample, this clonotype was seen once. The chain has TRBV15 and TRBJ2-3, with D possibly matching TRBD2 (5 bases). Germline CDR1 is LNHNV and CDR2 is YYDKDF (reference sequence). The V gene lost 7 bases and the J gene lost 0 bases, with 14 bases spanning the gap. The CDR3 covers 15 residues. CDR3 region: CATNGDSTSTDTQYF. The CDR3 DNA reads TGTGCCACCAACGGGGATTCCACTAGCACAGATACGCAGTATTTT.

This clonotype was recorded at least ten times. V is TRBV29-1 and J is TRBJ2-5; no definite D call. V was shortened by 4 bases and J by 1 base, with 13 bases between the two germline ends. Germline CDR1 and CDR2: SQVTM and ANQGSEA. The CDR3 runs 14 residues. The CDR3 protein is CSVAVRRVQETQYF. The CDR3 DNA reads as TGCAGCGTTGCCGTCCGACGGGTCCAAGAGACCCAGTACTTC.

This clonotype was recorded many times. The chain couples TRBV5-1 to TRBJ1-3, with D possibly TRBD1 on 6 matching bases. In germline, CDR1 is SGHRS, CDR2 YFSETQ. Trimming pared 4 bases from V and 4 bases from J, leaving 18 bases between. This CDR3 is 16 amino acids long. As DNA, the CDR3 is TGCGCCAGCAGCGAAAGCCCAGGGGCGGAAGGAAACACCATATATTTT. Protein product: CASSESPGAEGNTIYF.